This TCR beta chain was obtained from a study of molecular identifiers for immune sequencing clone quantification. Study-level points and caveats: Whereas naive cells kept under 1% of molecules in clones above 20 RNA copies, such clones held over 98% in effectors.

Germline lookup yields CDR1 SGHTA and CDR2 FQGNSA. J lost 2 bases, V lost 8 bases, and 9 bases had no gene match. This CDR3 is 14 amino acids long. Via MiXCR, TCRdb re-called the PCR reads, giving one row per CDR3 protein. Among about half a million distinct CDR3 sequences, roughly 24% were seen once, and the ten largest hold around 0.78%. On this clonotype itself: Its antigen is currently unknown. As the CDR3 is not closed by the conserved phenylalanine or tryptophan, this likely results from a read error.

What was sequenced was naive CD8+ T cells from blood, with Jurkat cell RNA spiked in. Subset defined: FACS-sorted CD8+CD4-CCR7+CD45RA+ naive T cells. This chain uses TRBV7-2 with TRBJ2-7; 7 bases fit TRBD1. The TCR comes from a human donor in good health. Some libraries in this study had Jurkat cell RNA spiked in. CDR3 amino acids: CASGNRDSTYEQYY. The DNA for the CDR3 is TGTGCCAGCGGAAACCGGGACAGTACCTACGAGCAGTACTAC.